The sequence of this T cell receptor beta chain was determined in a study of blood T cell repertoires in COVID-19 (dated by TCRdb to about 2020). At the level of the whole study: Collaborator samples came from the United States, Italy and Spain and covered acute and convalescent phases of COVID-19. The samples were drawn from two sources: the first 160 participants of the ongoing ImmuneRACE study, and approximately 1,300 subjects contributed by 6 global collaborators. The material from the prospective study consisted of cDNA or gDNA derived from T cells, B-cell-depleted T cells, or PBMCs. Deeply sampled blood TCRbeta repertoires from subjects exposed to, actively infected with, or recovered from COVID-19 were included in the dataset. HLA class I and class II types, where available, came from metadata supplied by the sample provider rather than from assay-based typing. A de-identified subject ID, COVID-19 status, age in years and sex were almost always included in the sample metadata. The repertoires were made available in a free public database intended to serve as a resource for research on the immune response to SARS-CoV-2. Study-level results and caveats: How much clinical and demographic metadata was included differed by source and by participant, and the metadata was provided uncurated.

Samples from volunteer blood donors who had recovered from COVID-19 were contributed by a second Seattle source. Whole blood was collected in K2EDTA tubes by collaborating institutions according to the institutions' own protocols. For TCRbeta analysis, collaborator samples were shipped as frozen whole blood, as isolated PBMCs, or as DNA extracted from either sample type. The immunoSEQ Assay, a bias-controlled multiplex PCR, was used to amplify TCRbeta CDR3 regions from genomic DNA. The source study handled its data this way. The number of nucleated cells in each sample was estimated from the amplification of reference gene primers within the assay. To quantify the absolute abundance of each unique TCRbeta CDR3 rearrangement, sequence reads were collapsed and filtered. For each sample, productive Simpson clonality was calculated as the square root of Simpson's diversity index across productive rearrangements. Drawn from immuneACCESS, this table holds only the in-frame rearrangements with V and J called that TCRdb kept. Clones are partly lost; checked studies trace under half to an unresolved V gene and leave the rest unexplained. V and J calls and clone size are those listed in that table; D and trimming were worked out from the DNA. This sample gives about 300,000 clones in total; around 92% of them show up just once. 5% to 7% of the sample goes to the ten largest clones.

This clone occurred a few times. Its binding antigen is unknown. The input lacks base qualities; no much larger clone sits a single base away. V loses 5 bases of germline sequence and J loses 2 bases, and the interval between the two ends is 15 bases. CDR1 and CDR2, looked up from the germline V gene, are SGHTA and FQGNSA. The CDR3 numbers 16 residues from cysteine through phenylalanine. Left in the record is the CDR3 DNA by itself, 48 bases read in frame from the first base. This sequence originates from a young man who had recovered from COVID-19. The sequenced sample consisted of peripheral blood. The chain is encoded by TRBV7-2 joined to TRBJ2-2; TRBD1 is perhaps the D gene, given 6 matching bases. The CDR3 region has the sequence CASSPRRQVNTGELFF. DNA sequence: TGTGCCAGCAGCCCACGGCGACAGGTCAACACCGGGGAGCTGTTTTTT.